The 10 T cell receptor beta chains reported below all come from one sample, sequenced in a study of cytomegalovirus exposure and HLA in healthy donors. Researchers ran the PCR with 60 Vbeta and 13 Jbeta primers. Repertoires were generated with immunoSEQ multiplex PCR, while TCRdb's copy carries only in-frame clones and drops some. The sample lists around 100,000 clones, around 73% seen once, with less than 4% in the top ten. Sequencing was done on a sample of PBMCs. These receptors were collected from a middle-aged man in good health and CMV-seronegative.

Comments on this clone: Germline is not matched at one junction end, which may reflect a read error. The chain has TRBV7-9 and TRBJ2-7, with 8 nucleotides matching TRBD1. This CDR3 region has 11 residues. Germline values: CDR1 SEHNR, CDR2 FQNEAQ (reference sequence). The CDR3 nucleotides are TGTGCCAGCAGCTTACACAGGGGGATTTTCTTC. The encoded protein is CASSLHRGIFF.

The CDR3 protein is CASSLSGGYEQYF. In DNA form, the CDR3 reads TGCGCCAGCAGCTTGAGCGGGGGATACGAGCAGTACTTC. This chain joins TRBV5-1 and TRBJ2-7, with 8 bases fitting TRBD2. The CDR3 consists of 13 residues. Germline-derived CDR1 and CDR2 are SGHRS and YFSETQ. With 1 base clipped from V and 4 bases from J, the junction kept 1 base outside the gene matches. The full variable domain, completed using reference TRBV5-1 and TRBJ2-7, is KAGVTQTPRYLIKTRGQQVTLSCSPISGHRSVSWYQQTPGQGLQFLFEYFSETQRNKGNFPGRFSGRQFSNSRSEMNVSTLELGDSALYLCASSLSGGYEQYFGPGTRLTVT.

The chain links TRBV2 to TRBJ2-2, with D possibly matching TRBD2 (6 bases). The V end lost 10 bases, the J end lost 2 bases, and 11 bases lay between the germline ends. CDR1 SNHLY and CDR2 FYNNEI come from the germline V gene. The length of the CDR3 is 13 residues. The CDR3 DNA sequence: TGTGCCACGGGACTTCCAAACACCGGGGAGCTGTTTTTT. It specifies CATGLPNTGELFF.

CDR3 residues: CASRGQSSHNEQFF. CDR3 bases: TGTGCCAGCAGGGGACAGAGCTCTCACAATGAGCAGTTCTTC. The chain is built from TRBV28 and TRBJ2-1; 7 bases map to TRBD1. J lost 5 bases, V lost 6 bases, and 7 bases had no gene match. This CDR3 comprises 14 residues. CDR1 and CDR2 from the germline V gene are MDHEN and SYDVKM.

The chain carries TRBV7-8 and TRBJ1-6; possible D gene TRBD1, 6 bases. CDR1 and CDR2 from the germline V gene are SGHVS and FQNEAQ. V lost 1 base and J 5 bases, leaving 6 bases between the germline ends. The CDR3 is 14 residues long. The CDR3 DNA reads as TGTGCCAGCAGCTTAGGGACAGATAATTCACCCCTCCACTTT. This codes for CASSLGTDNSPLHF.

The genes are TRBV2 and TRBJ1-1; 9 nucleotides agree with TRBD1. V lost 3 bases to trimming and J lost 5 bases; unmatched junction nucleotides: 7. There are 15 residues in the CDR3. CDR1 SNHLY and CDR2 FYNNEI come from the germline V gene. Here the CDR3 DNA reads TGTGCCAGCAGTGATACAGGGGGCGTTTTGACTGAAGCTTTCTTT. It codes for CASSDTGGVLTEAFF.

The V and J genes are TRBV2 and TRBJ2-1, with 9 bases identical to TRBD2. The germline V gene has CDR1 SNHLY and CDR2 FYNNEI. The CDR3 spans 15 residues. The V and J ends lost 4 bases and 8 bases, in that order; junction bases with no gene match: 9. CDR3 sequence reads: CASSALAGGFYEQFF. Here the CDR3 DNA reads TGTGCCAGCAGTGCACTCGCGGGGGGGTTCTATGAGCAGTTCTTC.

The chain combines TRBV1 with TRBJ2-1; the table's D gene call, TRBD2, was not cross checked with the DNA. TRBV1 represents a pseudogene. This CDR3 is built from 16 residues. In DNA, the CDR3 is TGCACCAGCAGCCAAGTACCTGCGCGGGGGATAGGTGAGCAGTTCTTC. This encodes CTSSQVPARGIGEQFF.

CDR3 sequence: CATSTGTGKYDEQYF. In DNA, the CDR3 is TGTGCCACCAGCACCGGGACAGGGAAGTACGACGAGCAGTACTTC. This chain connects TRBV15 to TRBJ2-7; TRBD1 matches 9 bases. After removal of 4 bases from V and 5 bases from J, the junction contained 9 bases not matched to a gene. Germline V gene data show CDR1 as LNHNV and CDR2 as YYDKDF (reference sequence). The CDR3 loop spans 15 amino acids.

V gene TRBV5-6 combines with J gene TRBJ1-6; TRBD1 might be the D (5 bases). V shed 0 bases and J shed 14 bases, with 12 bases lying between them. Germline V gene data show CDR1 as SGHDT and CDR2 as YYEEEE. This CDR3 is 13 amino acids long. In nucleotides, the CDR3 is TGTGCCAGCAGCTTGGGGGGCCCTGGGTCCCTCCACTTT. This sequence encodes CASSLGGPGSLHF. Variable domain in full (rest from reference TRBV5-6 and TRBJ1-6): DAGVTQSPTHLIKTRGQQVTLRCSPKSGHDTVSWYQQALGQGPQFIFQYYEEEERQRGNFPDRFSGHQFPNYSSELNVNALLLGDSALYLCASSLGGPGSLHFGNGTRLTVT.